Only a few counts were recorded for the clone carrying this T cell receptor (beta chain). CDR3 size: 17 residues. V lost 3 bases, J lost 7 bases, and 10 bases stayed unmatched. Germline V gene data show CDR1 as MNHEY and CDR2 as SMNVEV (reference sequence). This specimen belongs to a study of blood T cells in healthy people across ages. Next came a second PCR, run for about 7 to 12 cycles, which used a sample-barcoded 5' primer along with a J-beta primer mix. MiXCR was run by TCRdb on the 5' RACE reads, yielding one entry per CDR3 protein. In the table there are some 750,000 distinct CDR3 sequences, approximately 21% of which are singletons.

The V and J genes are TRBV27 and TRBJ1-6, with 9 bases aligning to TRBD1. Input material: blood. The TCR comes from a man in his 70s in good health. In nucleotides, the CDR3 is TGTGCCAGCAGTTTGATCGGGACAGGGTTCTCCAATTCACCCCTCCACTTT. As protein: CASSLIGTGFSNSPLHF.